One and the same sample provided the 13 T cell receptor beta chains below, sequenced in a study of T cells in Graves' hyperthyroidism and ophthalmopathy. The CDR3 regions of TCR beta were amplified from RNA transcripts. Primed by the HTBI set, a first-round RT-PCR was run on the TCR CDR3. TCRdb used MiXCR to reprocess the multiplex PCR reads, holding one entry per CDR3 protein. Of around 240,000 distinct CDR3 sequences in the sample, roughly 17% are singletons; the top ten hold about 29%. Sequencing was performed on blood. The source of these receptors is a woman aged 18-29 years with Graves' ophthalmopathy.

This clonotype appeared many times. The chain has TRBV20-1 and TRBJ1-2; D remains unclear. Per the germline V gene, CDR1 is DFQATT and CDR2 is SNEGSKA (reference sequence). CDR3 length: 10 residues. Trimming shortened V by 4 bases and J by 4 bases, and 4 bases separated the two germline ends. The CDR3 DNA reads TGCAGTGCTATGCCCTATGGCTACACCTTC. Translating it yields CSAMPYGYTF.

The table lists this clonotype with many counts. The CDR3 reads CASSLFGGYGYTF. The CDR3 region has the DNA TGCGCCAGCAGCTTGTTTGGGGGCTATGGCTACACCTTC. V usage is TRBV5-1 and J usage is TRBJ1-2; TRBD1 might be the D (5 bases). This CDR3 comprises 13 residues. Trimming shortened V by 1 base and J by 4 bases, and 8 bases separated the two germline ends. Germline V gene data show CDR1 as SGHRS and CDR2 as YFSETQ.

At least ten counts were recorded for this clonotype. The chain recombines TRBV12-5 with TRBJ2-3, with 8 nucleotides matching TRBD1. Germline assignment: CDR1 LGHNT and CDR2 FRNRAP. With V trimmed by 0 bases and J by 2 bases, 13 bases remained unmatched. The CDR3 covers 19 residues. DNA of the CDR3: TGTGCTAGTGGTTTGGTCGCCGACAGGGGACCTGCCCACACAGATACGCAGTATTTT. Its translation is CASGLVADRGPAHTDTQYF.

The CDR3 spells CASSVVSGTGGSRQPQHF. The CDR3 bases are TGTGCCAGCAGCGTAGTATCCGGGACAGGGGGAAGTCGGCAGCCCCAGCATTTT. V is TRBV7-9 and J is TRBJ1-5; 11 positions match TRBD1. The J segment lost 7 bases and the V segment lost 5 bases, leaving 16 bases of the junction unmatched. This CDR3 spans 18 amino acids. CDR1 SEHNR and CDR2 FQNEAQ come from the germline V gene (reference sequence).

This clonotype was seen ten or more times. The chain couples TRBV30 to TRBJ2-1, with D unresolved. The V end lost 2 bases, the J end lost 10 bases, and 6 bases lay between the germline ends. CDR3 size: 10 residues. Germline V gene data show CDR1 as GTSNPN and CDR2 as SVGIG (reference sequence). CDR3 nucleotide sequence: TGTGCCTGGAGTTTACGGGAGCAGTTCTTC. This codes for CAWSLREQFF.

Of note for this clonotype: A read error may explain this, as a much larger clone is one base away. V gene TRBV11-3 combines with J gene TRBJ2-7; D tentatively fits TRBD1 or TRBD2 (5 bases each). Germline values: CDR1 SGHNT, CDR2 YENEEA. V was cut by 6 bases and J by 3 bases, with 18 bases left in between. CDR3 length: 15 residues. CDR3 amino acids: CASRPGTFGNYEQYF. DNA for the CDR3: TGTGCCAGCAGACCCGGGACGTTCGGAAACTACGAGCAGTACTTC.

This clonotype was recorded at least ten times. The V call is TRBV6-5, the J call TRBJ2-3, with 8 bases lining up with TRBD2. The CDR3 consists of 17 residues. J was trimmed by 0 bases and V by 0 bases; bases with no gene match: 5. Germline V gives CDR1 MNHEY, CDR2 SVGAGI. CDR3 in DNA: TGTGCCAGCAGTTACTCTCTGCGGGGGGAAAGCACAGATACGCAGTATTTT. Amino acids: CASSYSLRGESTDTQYF.

This clonotype was detected ten times or more. The chain couples TRBV7-9 to TRBJ2-1; 13 bases fit TRBD2. Looked up from germline, CDR1 is SEHNR and CDR2 is FQNEAQ (reference sequence). CDR3 length: 16 residues. Trimming took 5 bases from V and 8 from J; bases not matched to a gene: 9. The CDR3 DNA follows: TGTGCCAGCAGCCACGAAGGACTAGCGGGAGTCTATGAGCAGTTCTTC. Protein sequence: CASSHEGLAGVYEQFF.

There are many counts of this clonotype. The V and J genes are TRBV12-3 or TRBV12-4 and TRBJ1-3; unclear D gene. Trimming took off 8 bases at V and 4 bases at J, with 12 bases between the two ends. This CDR3 spans 13 amino acids. Here the CDR3 reads CASDKERGNTIYF. The DNA of the CDR3 is TGTGCCAGCGACAAAGAGCGAGGAAACACCATATATTTT.

The chain uses TRBV18 and TRBJ2-1; the D gene is possibly TRBD2 (5 bases). V dropped 2 bases and J dropped 5 bases, with 10 bases sitting between them. The CDR3 extends over 14 amino acids. Germline CDR1 reads KGHSH; CDR2 reads LQKENI. CDR3 coding DNA: TGTGCCAGCTCACCATTGAGGGCCCACAATGAGCAGTTCTTC. This codes for CASSPLRAHNEQFF.

This clonotype was seen many times. The chain employs TRBV28 and TRBJ2-5; TRBD2 matches 14 bases. The ends lost 5 bases at V and 2 bases at J; junction bases unmatched: 7. Germline-derived CDR1 and CDR2 are MDHEN and SYDVKM. This CDR3 contains 17 residues. CDR3 sequence (DNA): TGTGCCAGCAGTCCCCGACTAGCGGGGGGGCTACAAGAGACCCAGTACTTC. Protein sequence: CASSPRLAGGLQETQYF.

This clonotype occurred many times. The chain links TRBV6-2 or TRBV6-3 to TRBJ2-7; no clear D. Between the trimmed V and J ends, which lost 2 bases and 0 bases, there was a span of 8 bases. This CDR3 has 14 residues. Germline loops: CDR1 MNHEY, CDR2 SVGEGT. CDR3 in amino acids: CASSYDRTSYEQYF. As DNA, the CDR3 is TGTGCCAGCAGTTACGATCGGACCTCCTACGAGCAGTACTTC.

This clonotype appeared many times. The genes are TRBV7-2 and TRBJ2-3, with D possibly being TRBD1 (5 bases). The length of the CDR3 is 16 residues. The V and J ends lost 2 bases and 0 bases respectively, with 12 bases between them. Germline lookup yields CDR1 SGHTA and CDR2 FQGNSA. The CDR3 is CASSLRTITSTDTQYF. The DNA for the CDR3 is TGTGCCAGCAGCTTAAGGACAATTACTAGCACAGATACGCAGTATTTT.